Presented here are 29 T cell receptor beta chains from one specimen sequenced in a study of technical replicates of blood from a handful of donors. The table came from immunoSEQ multiplex PCR; TCRdb's copy has only in-frame clones and leaves some out. The sample consists of approximately 6,900 clones, almost 97% of them appearing once. Sequenced input: PBMCs. These TCRs come from a human donor in good health.

The gene calls are TRBV10-2 and TRBJ1-3, with 7 bases lining up with TRBD1. Germline assignment: CDR1 WSHSY and CDR2 SAAADI. CDR3 length: 14 amino acids. The trim removed 6 bases at V and 2 bases at J, leaving 4 bases unmatched. This CDR3 is CASSNTGAGNTIYF. The CDR3 nucleotides read TGCGCCAGCAGCAACACAGGGGCTGGAAACACCATATATTTT.

This chain uses TRBV29-1 with TRBJ1-2, with a weak D call TRBD1 (6 bases). Looked up from germline, CDR1 is SQVTM and CDR2 is ANQGSEA. This CDR3 has 11 residues. V was trimmed by 3 bases and J by 8 bases, leaving 10 bases between them. This CDR3 is CSVDSRGGYTF. The DNA for the CDR3 is TGCAGCGTTGACAGCAGGGGCGGCTACACCTTC.

The chain couples TRBV19 to TRBJ1-2; tentative D call: TRBD1 (5 bases). Per germline, CDR1 LNHDA and CDR2 SQIVND (reference sequence). The CDR3 length is 14 residues. V gave up 3 bases and J gave up 7 bases, with 15 bases separating them. The CDR3 sequence: CASSIAGPAGGYTF. CDR3 bases: TGTGCCAGTAGTATTGCAGGGCCCGCAGGTGGCTACACCTTC.

The genes are TRBV6-5 and TRBJ1-1; 7 positions match TRBD1. V was pared by 6 bases and J by 4 bases, with 5 bases of the junction left unmatched. CDR1 MNHEY and CDR2 SVGAGI come from the germline V gene. The CDR3 consists of 13 residues. Here the CDR3 reads CASSPGQVTEAFF. The CDR3 coding sequence is TGTGCCAGCAGCCCAGGACAGGTCACTGAAGCTTTCTTT.

The rearrangement joins TRBV2 to TRBJ2-4, with 8 bases fitting TRBD2. The CDR3 is 15 residues long. Germline loops: CDR1 SNHLY, CDR2 FYNNEI. Trimming cost V 11 bases and J 0 bases; bases outside gene matches: 9. CDR3 protein: CASKVGGGAKNIQYF. The CDR3 DNA is TGTGCCTCAAAGGTCGGGGGGGGAGCCAAAAACATTCAGTACTTC.

This chain joins TRBV29-1 and TRBJ2-7; TRBD2 matches 14 bases. This CDR3 spans 14 amino acids. Per germline, CDR1 SQVTM and CDR2 ANQGSEA. The ends lost 7 bases at V and 7 bases at J; junction bases unmatched: 9. Here the CDR3 reads CSARLAGGPEEQYF. DNA for the CDR3: TGCAGCGCGAGACTAGCGGGAGGGCCTGAAGAGCAGTACTTC.

This clone was seen a single time. J is TRBJ2-5 and V is TRBV5-1, with D possibly being TRBD1 (5 bases). The CDR3 covers 13 residues. Germline CDR1 SGHRS, CDR2 YFSETQ. The V and J ends lost 3 bases and 5 bases respectively, with 11 bases between them. The CDR3 spells CASSSRDGETQYF. CDR3 DNA sequence: TGCGCCAGCAGCTCCAGGGATGGGGAGACCCAGTACTTC. Looking up the rest from reference TRBV5-1 and TRBJ2-5 gives the full variable domain: KAGVTQTPRYLIKTRGQQVTLSCSPISGHRSVSWYQQTPGQGLQFLFEYFSETQRNKGNFPGRFSGRQFSNSRSEMNVSTLELGDSALYLCASSSRDGETQYFGPGTRLLVL.

V and J are TRBV4-2 and TRBJ2-1; D unclear. The CDR3 length is 19 residues. Deletions cut 0 bases from V and 0 bases from J, with 18 bases between. Germline V lookup: CDR1 LGHNA, CDR2 YNFKEQ. This chain's CDR3 is CASSQDTDLGHLSYNEQFF. For the CDR3, the DNA is TGTGCCAGCAGCCAAGACACGGATCTAGGCCACCTCTCCTACAATGAGCAGTTCTTC.

The rearrangement joins TRBV19 to TRBJ2-1; 12 nucleotides match TRBD2. Trimming at V came to 1 base and at J to 10 bases, leaving 5 bases not matched to a gene. Germline V lookup: CDR1 LNHDA, CDR2 SQIVND (reference sequence). The CDR3 is 15 amino acids. CDR3 sequence: CASSIGLAGVGEQFF. In DNA form, the CDR3 reads TGTGCCAGTAGTATAGGACTAGCGGGAGTTGGAGAGCAGTTCTTC. Full variable domain (missing parts from reference TRBV19 and TRBJ2-1): DGGITQSPKYLFRKEGQNVTLSCEQNLNHDAMYWYRQDPGQGLRLIYYSQIVNDFQKGDIAEGYSVSREKKESFPLTVTSAQKNPTAFYLCASSIGLAGVGEQFFGPGTRLTVL.

The chain recombines TRBV5-1 with TRBJ2-2; D is perhaps TRBD1 (6 bases). This CDR3 region has 15 residues. V lost 4 bases and J lost 5, with 15 bases in between. The germline V gene has CDR1 SGHRS and CDR2 YFSETQ. The CDR3 nucleotides are TGCGCCAGCAGCCTTAACTACAGGGAAACCGGGGAGCTGTTTTTT. Residues: CASSLNYRETGELFF.

The chain uses TRBV21-1 and TRBJ1-5; the table's D call, TRBD1, was not checked against the DNA. TRBV21-1 counts as a pseudogene. This CDR3 is built from 17 residues. Written as DNA, the CDR3 is TGTGCCAGCAGCCCTTGGGACAGGGGCGGTTGCAATCAGCCCCAGCATTTT. It encodes CASSPWDRGGCNQPQHF.

The gene calls are TRBV27 and TRBJ2-5, with a possible D match to TRBD1 (5 bases). V lost 3 bases, J lost 9 bases, and 8 bases lay in between. CDR1 MNHEY and CDR2 SMNVEV come from the germline V gene (reference sequence). This CDR3 contains 11 residues. This CDR3 is CASSLGRAQYF. Written as DNA, the CDR3 is TGTGCCAGCAGTTTGGGCAGGGCCCAGTACTTC.

The genes are TRBV7-9 and TRBJ2-2, with 10 bases fitting TRBD2. This CDR3 has 16 residues. The V gene end was trimmed by 5 bases and the J gene end by 7 bases; junction bases not matched to a gene: 10. In germline, CDR1 is SEHNR, CDR2 FQNEAQ (reference sequence). The CDR3 DNA follows: TGTGCCAGCAGCCCCCCGCTAGCGGGAGTGGGCGGGGAGCTGTTTTTT. As protein: CASSPPLAGVGGELFF.

This clone was observed a single time. The V gene is TRBV7-9, the J gene TRBJ2-7, with TRBD1 matching 7 bases. CDR3 size: 16 residues. Germline CDR1 is SEHNR and CDR2 is FQNEAQ (reference sequence). V lost 3 bases, J lost 0 bases, and 8 bases stayed unmatched. CDR3 in amino acids: CASSLSRGQSSYEQYF. The CDR3 nucleotides are TGTGCCAGCAGCTTGAGTCGGGGACAGTCCTCCTACGAGCAGTACTTC.

The V gene is TRBV2, the J gene TRBJ2-3; a weak D match, TRBD2 (5 bases). Germline CDR1 is SNHLY and CDR2 is FYNNEI. Trimming pared 5 bases from V and 6 bases from J, leaving 6 bases between. The CDR3 is 11 residues long. CDR3 sequence reads: CASSTRDTQYF. CDR3 nucleotide sequence: TGTGCCAGCAGTACTAGGGATACGCAGTATTTT.

The chain combines TRBV7-8 with TRBJ2-7, with TRBD1 identical over 7 bases. With V trimmed by 5 bases and J by 2 bases, 6 bases remained unmatched. The CDR3 is 14 amino acids. Germline CDR1 and CDR2: SGHVS and FQNEAQ. CDR3 sequence (DNA): TGTGCCAGCAGCGCCCGACAGGGAACCTACGAGCAGTACTTC. Translated: CASSARQGTYEQYF.

The chain links TRBV23-1 to TRBJ2-1; TRBD1 matches at 9 bases. TRBV23-1 is classed as an ORF, of uncertain function. The ends lost 3 bases at V and 7 bases at J; junction bases unmatched: 19. This CDR3 is 19 amino acids long. This CDR3 reads CASSHSLRDRVYCRNEQFF. In DNA, the CDR3 is TGCGCCAGCAGTCATTCTCTCCGGGACAGGGTTTATTGTAGGAATGAGCAGTTCTTC.

V is TRBV5-8 and J is TRBJ2-5; the D gene is possibly TRBD1 (6 bases). V lost 2 bases to trimming and J lost 1 base, with 15 bases between them. CDR3 length: 16 residues. Germline loops: CDR1 SGHTS, CDR2 YDEGEE. Here the CDR3 DNA reads TGTGCCAGCAGCTTCCCTACCGGGACACTCCAAGAGACCCAGTACTTC. This sequence encodes CASSFPTGTLQETQYF.

The chain links TRBV6-5 to TRBJ1-1, with D possibly TRBD1 on 5 matching bases. CDR1 MNHEY and CDR2 SVGAGI come from the germline V gene. This CDR3 region has 14 residues. V gave up 6 bases and J gave up 4 bases, with 15 bases separating them. CDR3 nucleotide sequence: TGTGCCAGCAGAAGCCAATTGGGGGGCACTGAAGCTTTCTTT. Encoded protein: CASRSQLGGTEAFF.

V usage is TRBV27 and J usage is TRBJ2-2; TRBD2 matches 11 bases. CDR3 size: 17 residues. The V and J ends lost 3 bases and 1 base, in that order; junction bases with no gene match: 4. Per germline, CDR1 MNHEY and CDR2 SMNVEV (reference sequence). CDR3 DNA sequence: TGTGCCAGCAGTTTTGTGGGACTAGCGGAGAACACCGGGGAGCTGTTTTTT. Translated: CASSFVGLAENTGELFF.

This chain links TRBV21-1 with TRBJ1-2. TRBV21-1 counts as a pseudogene. The CDR3 is 13 amino acids. In DNA, the CDR3 is TGTGCCAGCAGCGGGGTCGGGATCTATGGCTACACCTTC. Translation gives CASSGVGIYGYTF.

The chain carries TRBV19 and TRBJ2-3, with 8 bases lining up with TRBD2. The trim removed 11 bases at V and 2 bases at J, leaving 9 bases unmatched. This CDR3 contains 14 residues. Germline V lookup: CDR1 LNHDA, CDR2 SQIVND (reference sequence). CDR3 sequence (DNA): TGTGCCGTCAGCCTAGCGGGCCCCACAGATACGCAGTATTTT. Its translation is CAVSLAGPTDTQYF.

The chain is built from TRBV6-5 and TRBJ2-4; 8 bases match TRBD2. Trimming at V came to 5 bases and at J to 9 bases, leaving 12 bases not matched to a gene. This CDR3 comprises 15 residues. Germline CDR1 reads MNHEY; CDR2 reads SVGAGI. The DNA for the CDR3 is TGTGCCAGCAGTCCCCCGGGACTAGAGGGGCGCATTCAGTACTTC. This codes for CASSPPGLEGRIQYF.

The chain couples TRBV6-1 to TRBJ1-3, with D possibly matching TRBD1 (5 bases). The CDR3 runs 12 residues. CDR1 and CDR2 from the germline V gene are MNHNS and SASEGT. Trimming took off 8 bases at V and 4 bases at J, with 9 bases between the two ends. CDR3 in DNA: TGTGCCAGCGTACGACAGGGAAACACCATATATTTT. Translation gives CASVRQGNTIYF.

V usage is TRBV7-2 and J usage is TRBJ2-7; perhaps TRBD2 as D (6 bases). The length of the CDR3 is 15 residues. V was cut by 3 bases and J by 3 bases, with 15 bases left in between. Germline assignment: CDR1 SGHTA and CDR2 FQGNSA. DNA for the CDR3: TGTGCCAGCAGCTTCGCCGGCGGGGCGATCTACGAGCAGTACTTC. Protein sequence: CASSFAGGAIYEQYF.

CDR3 in amino acids: CASSRGLLQETQYF. As DNA, the CDR3 is TGCGCCAGCAGTCGGGGACTACTTCAAGAGACCCAGTACTTC. The chain has TRBV5-1 and TRBJ2-5; TRBD2 agrees at 7 bases. CDR3 length: 14 residues. The germline V gene encodes CDR1 SGHRS and CDR2 YFSETQ. J lost 2 bases, V lost 5 bases, and 6 bases had no gene match. Based on the CDR3 plus reference TRBV5-1 and TRBJ2-5, the full variable domain is KAGVTQTPRYLIKTRGQQVTLSCSPISGHRSVSWYQQTPGQGLQFLFEYFSETQRNKGNFPGRFSGRQFSNSRSEMNVSTLELGDSALYLCASSRGLLQETQYFGPGTRLLVL.

This sequence joins TRBV19 and TRBJ1-1; TRBD1 might be the D (6 bases). This CDR3 contains 14 residues. Germline loops: CDR1 LNHDA, CDR2 SQIVND (reference sequence). Between the trimmed V and J ends, which lost 5 bases and 6 bases, there was a span of 16 bases. CDR3 protein: CASSPLDRSPEAFF. The CDR3 bases are TGTGCCAGTAGTCCCTTAGACAGGTCGCCTGAAGCTTTCTTT.

This chain connects TRBV6-1 to TRBJ1-5; no clear D gene. Trimming shortened V by 2 bases and J by 0 bases, and 11 bases separated the two germline ends. Germline lookup yields CDR1 MNHNS and CDR2 SASEGT. The CDR3 is 16 residues long. CDR3: CASSEQQTNSNQPQHF. CDR3 nucleotide sequence: TGTGCCAGCAGTGAACAACAGACTAATAGCAATCAGCCCCAGCATTTT.

This clone has a handful of counts. The chain recombines TRBV29-1 with TRBJ2-1; TRBD1 aligns across 8 bases. The CDR3 has 13 amino acids. V lost 7 bases and J lost 0; bases outside the gene matches: 2. Germline CDR1 SQVTM, CDR2 ANQGSEA. CDR3 amino acids: CSATGGSYNEQFF. In DNA form, the CDR3 reads TGCAGCGCCACAGGGGGCTCCTACAATGAGCAGTTCTTC.